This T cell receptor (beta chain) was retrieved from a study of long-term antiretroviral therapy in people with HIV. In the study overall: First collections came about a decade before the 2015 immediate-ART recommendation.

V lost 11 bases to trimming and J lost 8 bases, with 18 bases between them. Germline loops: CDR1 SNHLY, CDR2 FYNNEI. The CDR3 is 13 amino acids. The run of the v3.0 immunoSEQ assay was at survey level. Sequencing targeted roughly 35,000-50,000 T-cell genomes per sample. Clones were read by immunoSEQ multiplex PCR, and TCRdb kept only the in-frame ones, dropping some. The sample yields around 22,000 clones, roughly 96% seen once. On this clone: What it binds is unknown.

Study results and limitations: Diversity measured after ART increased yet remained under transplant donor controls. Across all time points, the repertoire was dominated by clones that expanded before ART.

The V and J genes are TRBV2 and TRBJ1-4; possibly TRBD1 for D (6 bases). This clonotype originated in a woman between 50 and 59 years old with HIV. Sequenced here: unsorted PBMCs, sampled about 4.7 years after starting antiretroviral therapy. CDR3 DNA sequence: TGTGCCGGATCAAGACAGGCCAGAGAAAAACTGTTTTTT. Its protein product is CAGSRQAREKLFF.